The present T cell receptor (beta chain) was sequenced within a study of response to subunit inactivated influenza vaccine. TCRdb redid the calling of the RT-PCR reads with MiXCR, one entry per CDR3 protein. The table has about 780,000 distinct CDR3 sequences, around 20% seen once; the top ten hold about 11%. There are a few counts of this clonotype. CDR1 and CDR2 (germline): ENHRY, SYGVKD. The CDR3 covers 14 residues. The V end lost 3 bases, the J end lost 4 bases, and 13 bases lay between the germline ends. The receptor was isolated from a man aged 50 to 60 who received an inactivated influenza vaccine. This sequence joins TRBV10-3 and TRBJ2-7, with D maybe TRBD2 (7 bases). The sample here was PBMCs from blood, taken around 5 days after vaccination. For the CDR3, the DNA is TGTGCCATCAGTGAAGCGGGACACTCTTACGAGCAGTACTTC. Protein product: CAISEAGHSYEQYF.